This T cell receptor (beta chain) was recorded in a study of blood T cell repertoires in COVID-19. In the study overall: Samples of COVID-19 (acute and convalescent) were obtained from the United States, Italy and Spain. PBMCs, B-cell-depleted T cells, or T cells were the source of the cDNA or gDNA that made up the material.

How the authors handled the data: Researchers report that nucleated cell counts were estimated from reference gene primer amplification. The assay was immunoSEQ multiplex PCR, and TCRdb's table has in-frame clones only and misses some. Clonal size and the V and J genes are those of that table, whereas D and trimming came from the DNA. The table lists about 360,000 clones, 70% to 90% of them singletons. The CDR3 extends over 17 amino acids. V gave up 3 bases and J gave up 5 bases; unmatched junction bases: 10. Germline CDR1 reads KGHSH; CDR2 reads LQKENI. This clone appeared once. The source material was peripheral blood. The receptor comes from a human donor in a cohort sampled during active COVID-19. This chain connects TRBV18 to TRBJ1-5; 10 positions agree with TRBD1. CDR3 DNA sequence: TGTGCCAGCTCACCCGGGACAGGGGTAAGAGGGGATCAGCCCCAGCATTTT. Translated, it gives CASSPGTGVRGDQPQHF. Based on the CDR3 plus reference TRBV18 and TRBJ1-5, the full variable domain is NAGVMQNPRHLVRRRGQEARLRCSPMKGHSHVYWYRQLPEEGLKFMVYLQKENIIDESGMPKERFSAEFPKEGPSILRIQQVVRGDSAAYFCASSPGTGVRGDQPQHFGDGTRLSIL.